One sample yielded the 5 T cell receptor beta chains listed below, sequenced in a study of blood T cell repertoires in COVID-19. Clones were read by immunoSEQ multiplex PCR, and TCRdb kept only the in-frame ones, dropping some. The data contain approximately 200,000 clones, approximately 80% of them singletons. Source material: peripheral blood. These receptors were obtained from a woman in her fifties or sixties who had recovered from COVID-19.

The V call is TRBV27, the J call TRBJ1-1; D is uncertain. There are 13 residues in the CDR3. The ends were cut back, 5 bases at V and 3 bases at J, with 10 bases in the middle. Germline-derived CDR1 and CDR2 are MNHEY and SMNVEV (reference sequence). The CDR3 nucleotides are TGTGCCAGCAGTGGAGGGTGGGACACTGAAGCTTTCTTT. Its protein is CASSGGWDTEAFF.

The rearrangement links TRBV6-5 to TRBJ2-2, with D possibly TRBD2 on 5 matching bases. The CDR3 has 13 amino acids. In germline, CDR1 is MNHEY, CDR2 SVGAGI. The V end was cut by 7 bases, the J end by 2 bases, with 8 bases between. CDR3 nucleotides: TGTGCCAGCAAGACGGGAAACACCGGGGAGCTGTTTTTT. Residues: CASKTGNTGELFF.

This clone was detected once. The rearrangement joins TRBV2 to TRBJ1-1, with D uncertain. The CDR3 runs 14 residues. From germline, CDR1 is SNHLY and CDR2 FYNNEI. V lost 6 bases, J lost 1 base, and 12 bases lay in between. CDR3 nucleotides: TGTGCCAGCAGATCTTCGGGTTGGAACACTGAAGCTTTCTTT. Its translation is CASRSSGWNTEAFF.

The CDR3: CASSSTGFSPLHF. The CDR3 DNA reads as TGTGCCAGCAGCTCTACAGGGTTTTCACCCCTCCACTTT. The V call is TRBV9, the J call TRBJ1-6, with a weak D call TRBD1 (6 bases). This CDR3 has 13 amino acids. In germline, CDR1 is SGDLS, CDR2 YYNGEE. Trimming pared 4 bases from V and 9 bases from J, leaving 11 bases between.

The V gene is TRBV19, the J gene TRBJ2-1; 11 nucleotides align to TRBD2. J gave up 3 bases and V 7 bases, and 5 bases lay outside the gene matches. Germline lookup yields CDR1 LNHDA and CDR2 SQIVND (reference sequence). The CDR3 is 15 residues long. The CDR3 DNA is TGTGCCAGTAAAACTCTAGCGGGGGGCTACAATGAGCAGTTCTTC. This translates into CASKTLAGGYNEQFF.